This TCR beta chain came from a study of CD8 T cells in Susac syndrome. CD8+ and CD4+ blood T cells underwent TCR beta sequencing. Negative isolation yielded CD4+ and CD8+ T cells, and FACS enriched TEMRA cells. The CDR3 totals 16 residues. V lost 4 bases and J 0 bases, leaving 15 bases between the germline ends. The germline gives CDR1 SGHRS, CDR2 YFSETQ. Reverse transcription of 0.5 to 1 ug RNA used random hexamers. With immunoSEQ multiplex PCR, TCR beta CDR3 was amplified across 54 Vbeta and 13 Jbeta. In TCRdb, the immunoSEQ multiplex PCR reads were re-called with MiXCR into one record per CDR3 protein. The sample holds fewer than 350,000 distinct CDR3 sequences, 85% seen once.

This TCR was recovered from a human donor with multiple sclerosis. Sequenced sample: CD8+ T cells from PBMCs. The chain couples TRBV5-1 to TRBJ2-3; the D call may be TRBD1 or TRBD2 (5 bases each). The CDR3 coding sequence is TGCGCCAGCAGCAATTCGGGACCCCCGAGCACAGATACGCAGTATTTT. As protein: CASSNSGPPSTDTQYF.